The clone carrying this TCR beta chain came up many times. The sample is drawn from a study of T cell clonality in common variable immunodeficiency. Here immunoSEQ multiplex PCR was the method, and the copy in TCRdb shows in-frame clones only, minus some. Listed for the sample are 80,000 or so clones, none seen a single time. The TCR comes from a person between 18 and 75 years old in good health. Sequencing was carried out using peripheral blood mononuclear cells.

CDR3 DNA, as far as it was read: TGTGCCATCAGTGAAGACAGGGGGCTCTATGGC. This gives the protein CAISEDRGLYG. The whole CDR3 region reads CAISEDRGLYGYTF. The chain combines TRBV10-3 with TRBJ1-2; 10 bases line up with TRBD1. With the read ending 3 residues before the CDR3 end, the germline J gene is used to fill in that end. V shed 3 bases and J 4 bases; nucleotides not matched to a gene: 2. Per germline, CDR1 ENHRY and CDR2 SYGVKD. The CDR3 loop spans 14 amino acids.